The rows below give T cell receptor beta chains drawn from one sample of a study of T-cell reconstitution after alpha-beta-depleted transplantation in children. One entry per CDR3 protein, called by TCRdb with MiXCR from the PCR reads. Of some 840,000 distinct CDR3 sequences in the sample, 16% were seen once. Sequenced here: PBMCs, mostly from graft donor cells, sampled 360 days after TCRalphabeta/CD19-depleted stem cell transplant. The receptors shown here come from a male patient between 10 and 17 years old who had a stem cell transplant for acute lymphoblastic leukemia, so the T cells may come from the graft donor. Both conserved end residues are part of each CDR3. The D gene is left open where the match is weak. Some rows have no size entry. The others give once, few or many, or a class for an expanded clone.

V: TRBV20-1
D: TRBD2
size: many
length: 16
J: TRBJ2-3
DNA: TGCAGTGCTAGCCCAGGACTAGCGGTTAGCACAGATACGCAGTATTTT
CDR3: CSASPGLAVSTDTQYF

V: TRBV7-9
D: TRBD2
size: -
length: 17
J: TRBJ2-3
DNA: TGTGCCAGCACCTACCAAAGCCCTGGGGGGGACGCAGATACGCAGTATTTT
CDR3: CASTYQSPGGDADTQYF

V: TRBV4-1
D: TRBD1
size: -
length: 17
J: TRBJ1-1
DNA: TGCGCCAGCAGCCAACCGGGACAGGGACCCTCTACGACTGAAGCTTTCTTT
CDR3: CASSQPGQGPSTTEAFF

V: TRBV2
D: -
size: -
length: 15
J: TRBJ2-3
DNA: TGTGCCAGCAGTGATGGATCCACTAGCACAGATACGCAGTATTTT
CDR3: CASSDGSTSTDTQYF

V: TRBV15
D: -
size: -
length: 17
J: TRBJ2-3
DNA: TGTGCCACCAGCAGAGATCCTCGGGCCACAGGGAGAGATACGCAGTATTTT
CDR3: CATSRDPRATGRDTQYF

V: TRBV4-1
D: -
size: few
length: 13
J: TRBJ2-7
DNA: TGCGCCAGCAGCCAAGGTCCTTCCCACGAGCAGTACTTC
CDR3: CASSQGPSHEQYF

V: TRBV7-9
D: -
size: many
length: 14
J: TRBJ2-7
DNA: TGTGCCAGCAGCTTAGTGATTCCAGGGAACGAGCAGTACTTC
CDR3: CASSLVIPGNEQYF

V: TRBV5-1
D: -
size: -
length: 15
J: TRBJ2-2
DNA: TGCGCCAGCAGATCTGGCGGGGTAAACACCGGGGAGCTGTTTTTT
CDR3: CASRSGGVNTGELFF

V: TRBV3-1
D: -
size: -
length: 16
J: TRBJ2-5
DNA: TGTGCCAGCAGCCAAGACGAAGGGGGTCAAGGGGAGACCCAGTACTTC
CDR3: CASSQDEGGQGETQYF

V: TRBV2
D: TRBD2
size: few
length: 16
J: TRBJ2-1
DNA: TGTGCCAGCAGTGAAGTAGGACTAGCGGCCAACAATGAGCAGTTCTTC
CDR3: CASSEVGLAANNEQFF

V: TRBV21-1
D: -
size: -
length: 18
J: TRBJ2-6
DNA: TGTGCCAGCAGCAAACGAACGGGACAGGGTGTTGGGGCCAACGTCCTGACTTTC
CDR3: CASSKRTGQGVGANVLTF

V: TRBV12-3/TRBV12-4
D: TRBD2
size: few
length: 15
J: TRBJ2-2
DNA: TGTGCCAGCAGTGATAGCGGGAGTATTTCCGGGGAGCTGTTTTTT
CDR3: CASSDSGSISGELFF

V: TRBV6-1
D: TRBD2
size: once
length: 14
J: TRBJ2-1
DNA: TGTGCCAGCCAGGGACTAGCGGGAGAAGTCGGGCAGTTCTTC
CDR3: CASQGLAGEVGQFF

V: TRBV7-3
D: TRBD2
size: -
length: 15
J: TRBJ2-7
DNA: TGTGCCAGCAGCTTAACGGTTGGACTAGCGAGCGAGCAGTACTTC
CDR3: CASSLTVGLASEQYF

V: TRBV12-3/TRBV12-4
D: -
size: -
length: 14
J: TRBJ2-3
DNA: TGTGCCAGCAGCACGGGGACAACCACAGATACGCAGTATTTT
CDR3: CASSTGTTTDTQYF

V: TRBV4-3
D: TRBD2
size: -
length: 18
J: TRBJ2-4
DNA: TGCGCCAGCAGCCAAGGGAGGGTACGGGGGGAAGCCAAAAACATTCAGTACTTC
CDR3: CASSQGRVRGEAKNIQYF

V: TRBV7-8
D: TRBD2
size: -
length: 18
J: TRBJ2-7
DNA: TGTGCCAGCAGCCCCCAAGCGACTAGCGGGGGTAGCTCCTACGAGCAGTACTTC
CDR3: CASSPQATSGGSSYEQYF

V: TRBV5-1
D: TRBD2
size: few
length: 17
J: TRBJ2-3
DNA: TGCGCCAGCAGCTACCAACTAGCGGGAGGACGGACAGATACGCAGTATTTT
CDR3: CASSYQLAGGRTDTQYF

V: TRBV7-6
D: TRBD2
size: many
length: 17
J: TRBJ2-2
DNA: TGTGCCAGCAGTCCTCAAGCTGGACTAGCGGGAACCGGGGAGCTGTTTTTT
CDR3: CASSPQAGLAGTGELFF

V: TRBV5-1
D: TRBD2
size: -
length: 19
J: TRBJ2-1
DNA: TGCGCCAGCAGCTTGGGGGGACTAGCGGGAGAGAGGTCCTACAATGAGCAGTTCTTC
CDR3: CASSLGGLAGERSYNEQFF

V: TRBV5-1
D: -
size: few
length: 14
J: TRBJ2-1
DNA: TGCGCCAGCAGCTTGTGGGCAGGGACTAATGAGCAGTTCTTC
CDR3: CASSLWAGTNEQFF

V: TRBV27
D: -
size: few
length: 13
J: TRBJ2-7
DNA: TGTGCCAGCACTGGAGGGGAGTCCTACGAGCAGTACTTC
CDR3: CASTGGESYEQYF

V: TRBV13
D: -
size: few
length: 12
J: TRBJ2-1
DNA: TGTGCCAGCAGTTTCTACAACAATGAGCAGTTCTTC
CDR3: CASSFYNNEQFF

V: TRBV29-1
D: TRBD1
size: -
length: 14
J: TRBJ1-1
DNA: TGCAGCGGATCGCCGGACAGGCTAAACACTGAAGCTTTCTTT
CDR3: CSGSPDRLNTEAFF

V: TRBV19
D: TRBD1
size: -
length: 12
J: TRBJ2-5
DNA: TGTGCCAGTGTGGGACAGCAAGAGACCCAGTACTTC
CDR3: CASVGQQETQYF

V: TRBV9
D: TRBD2
size: -
length: 16
J: TRBJ2-7
DNA: TGTGCCAGCAGCGTAGCCTTAGCGGGAGGAATCTACGAGCAGTACTTC
CDR3: CASSVALAGGIYEQYF

V: TRBV7-9
D: TRBD2
size: -
length: 16
J: TRBJ2-7
DNA: TGTGCCAGCAGCTTAGCTGGCGGGAGTAACCGCTACGAGCAGTACTTC
CDR3: CASSLAGGSNRYEQYF

V: TRBV4-1
D: -
size: -
length: 15
J: TRBJ1-3
DNA: TGCGCCAGCAGCCAATCAACAGGGTGGGGAAACACCATATATTTT
CDR3: CASSQSTGWGNTIYF

V: TRBV9
D: -
size: -
length: 14
J: TRBJ2-5
DNA: TGTGCCAGCAGCGTAGGCGGAGGGGGTGTGACCCAGTACTTC
CDR3: CASSVGGGGVTQYF

V: TRBV20-1
D: -
size: -
length: 10
J: TRBJ1-1
DNA: TGCAGTGCTAGAGACCTTCGAGGGGCTTTT
CDR3: CSARDLRGAF

V: TRBV10-2
D: -
size: few
length: 14
J: TRBJ1-6
DNA: TGCGCCGTCCAACGGGGCCGAGATAATTCACCCCTCCACTTT
CDR3: CAVQRGRDNSPLHF

V: TRBV4-1
D: -
size: -
length: 15
J: TRBJ2-7
DNA: TGCGCCAGCAGCCATCCTCAGGGCCCCGTCTACGAGCAGTACTTC
CDR3: CASSHPQGPVYEQYF

V: TRBV29-1
D: TRBD1
size: few
length: 14
J: TRBJ2-7
DNA: TGCAGCGTAGGGGACAGGGGGAGGACCTACGAGCAGTACTTC
CDR3: CSVGDRGRTYEQYF

V: TRBV5-6
D: -
size: -
length: 14
J: TRBJ1-1
DNA: TGTGCCAGCAGCTTGTGGGGGATGAAGACTGAAGCTTTCTTT
CDR3: CASSLWGMKTEAFF

V: TRBV2
D: -
size: -
length: 16
J: TRBJ2-7
DNA: TGTGCCAGCAGTGAAAGGGAAGGGGGGGGCAGCTACGAGCAGTACTTC
CDR3: CASSEREGGGSYEQYF

V: TRBV7-2
D: -
size: -
length: 14
J: TRBJ1-1
DNA: TGTGCCAGCAGCTTCAGAGAACTCAACACTGAAGCTTTCTTT
CDR3: CASSFRELNTEAFF

V: TRBV19
D: TRBD2
size: -
length: 17
J: TRBJ2-1
DNA: TGTGCCAGTACCCTTTCTGGACTAGCGGGACCCTACAATGAGCAGTTCTTC
CDR3: CASTLSGLAGPYNEQFF

V: TRBV20-1
D: -
size: few
length: 16
J: TRBJ2-3
DNA: TGCAGTGCTAAACCTCCCGGACGGAGGGCTGCAGATACGCAGTATTTT
CDR3: CSAKPPGRRAADTQYF

V: TRBV20-1
D: -
size: -
length: 20
J: TRBJ2-5
DNA: TGCAGTGCTAGAGGGATTTCTGGGGCTATTGCGGCCTCCGGTCTAGAGACCCAGTACTTC
CDR3: CSARGISGAIAASGLETQYF

V: TRBV5-1
D: -
size: many
length: 13
J: TRBJ1-2
DNA: TGCGCCAGCAGCCTGACAGCCCACTATGGCTACACCTTC
CDR3: CASSLTAHYGYTF

V: TRBV29-1
D: TRBD1
size: few
length: 16
J: TRBJ2-7
DNA: TGCAGCGTTGAGGGTCTAAGACAGGGGTACTCCTACGAGCAGTACTTC
CDR3: CSVEGLRQGYSYEQYF

V: TRBV12-3/TRBV12-4
D: TRBD2
size: many
length: 16
J: TRBJ2-1
DNA: TGTGCCAGCAGTTTAGGACGGACTAGCTTCGACAATGAGCAGTTCTTC
CDR3: CASSLGRTSFDNEQFF

V: TRBV5-1
D: TRBD2
size: -
length: 20
J: TRBJ2-3
DNA: TGCGCCAGCAGCTACGGACTAGCGGGAGGGCCCTCATTTCGCACAGATACGCAGTATTTT
CDR3: CASSYGLAGGPSFRTDTQYF

V: TRBV27
D: -
size: -
length: 15
J: TRBJ2-7
DNA: TGTGCCAGCAGCACCCTGGTGGGGAGCTCCTACGAGCAGTACTTC
CDR3: CASSTLVGSSYEQYF

V: TRBV7-3
D: TRBD2
size: -
length: 15
J: TRBJ2-2
DNA: TGTGCCAGCAGCCTTCTAGCGGGAGAGACCGGGGAGCTGTTTTTT
CDR3: CASSLLAGETGELFF

V: TRBV19
D: -
size: -
length: 13
J: TRBJ2-7
DNA: TGTGCCAGTAGTATTGAAAGCTCCTACGAGCAGTACTTC
CDR3: CASSIESSYEQYF

V: TRBV12-3/TRBV12-4
D: TRBD2
size: -
length: 14
J: TRBJ2-7
DNA: TGTGCCAGCAGGGGTAGCGGGAGAGGCTACGAGCAGTACTTC
CDR3: CASRGSGRGYEQYF

V: TRBV7-6
D: TRBD2
size: once
length: 16
J: TRBJ2-5
DNA: TGTGCCAGCAGCTGGGGGACTAGCGGGAGTGGTGAGACCCAGTACTTC
CDR3: CASSWGTSGSGETQYF